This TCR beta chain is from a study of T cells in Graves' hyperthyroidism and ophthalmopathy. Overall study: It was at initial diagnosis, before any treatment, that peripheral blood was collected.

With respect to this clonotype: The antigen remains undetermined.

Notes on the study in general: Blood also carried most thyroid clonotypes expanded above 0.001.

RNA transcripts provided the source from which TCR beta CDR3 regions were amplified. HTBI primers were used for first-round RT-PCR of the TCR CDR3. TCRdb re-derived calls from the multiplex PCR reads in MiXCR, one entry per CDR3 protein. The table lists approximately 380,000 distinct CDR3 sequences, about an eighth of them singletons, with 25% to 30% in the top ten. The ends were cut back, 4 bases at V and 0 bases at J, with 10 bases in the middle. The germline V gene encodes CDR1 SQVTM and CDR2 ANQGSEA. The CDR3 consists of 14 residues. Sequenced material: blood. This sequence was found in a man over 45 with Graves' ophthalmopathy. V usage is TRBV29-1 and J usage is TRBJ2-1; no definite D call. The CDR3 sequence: CSVVTMSSYNEQFF. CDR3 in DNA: TGCAGCGTTGTTACGATGAGCTCCTACAATGAGCAGTTCTTC.